The next 17 T cell receptor beta chains were all read from a single sample in a study of CDR3 diversity in severe acne. TCRdb called the PCR reads again in MiXCR, with one record for every CDR3 protein. The sample has 85,000 to 120,000 distinct CDR3 sequences, about half seen once. Sequenced material: blood. Every receptor here comes from a male donor with acne.

The CDR3 here is CASAEGNTEAFF. CDR3 bases: TGTGCCAGCGCGGAAGGGAACACTGAAGCTTTCTTT. The chain has TRBV11-3 and TRBJ1-1; D not resolved. This CDR3 spans 12 amino acids. The germline gives CDR1 SGHNT, CDR2 YENEEA. V was clipped by 8 bases and J by 1 base, with 8 bases between them.

This clonotype came up once. At one boundary the junction diverges from the germline segment, which might be a read error. CDR3 protein: CASSLVWAPNEKLVF. The CDR3 DNA sequence: TGTGCCAGCAGCTTAGTATGGGCCCCTAATGAAAAACTGGTTTTT. This chain connects TRBV11-2 to TRBJ1-4; D call uncertain. Per the germline V gene, CDR1 is SGHAT and CDR2 is FQNNGV. The CDR3 has 15 residues.

This sequence joins TRBV20-1 and TRBJ2-3; TRBD1 or TRBD2 may be the D gene (5 bases each). Germline assignment: CDR1 DFQATT and CDR2 SNEGSKA (reference sequence). V lost 4 bases, J lost 3 bases, and 11 bases lay in between. The CDR3 consists of 13 residues. The CDR3: CSAIGAETDTQYF. In DNA, the CDR3 is TGCAGTGCTATCGGGGCGGAAACAGATACGCAGTATTTT.

This clonotype was found once. The chain couples TRBV7-6 to TRBJ2-7; D is tentatively TRBD1 or TRBD2 (6 bases each). V was shortened by 1 base and J by 6 bases, with 10 bases between the two germline ends. CDR1 SGHVS and CDR2 FNYEAQ come from the germline V gene. There are 13 residues in the CDR3. The CDR3 DNA follows: TGTGCCAGCAGCTTAGGGGGGGCCATCGAGCAGTACTTC. Amino acids: CASSLGGAIEQYF.

The V and J genes are TRBV20-1 and TRBJ2-7; 9 bases are a match to TRBD2. This CDR3 has 13 amino acids. CDR1 and CDR2 (germline): DFQATT, SNEGSKA (reference sequence). V was pared by 2 bases and J by 3 bases, with 2 bases of the junction left unmatched. As DNA, the CDR3 is TGCAGTGCTAGACAAGCGGGGGGCTACGAGCAGTACTTC. Translated, it gives CSARQAGGYEQYF.

With regard to this clonotype: This may stem from a read error, because a much larger clone lies one nucleotide away. The J gene is TRBJ1-1, the V gene TRBV5-5; D unresolved. This CDR3 spans 13 amino acids. Germline CDR1 SGHKS, CDR2 YYEKEE (reference sequence). DNA of the CDR3: TGTGCCAGCAGTGATTGGGGTGACACTGTAGCTTTCTTT. As protein: CASSDWGDTVAFF.

V gene TRBV25-1 combines with J gene TRBJ1-1, with D uncertain. Trimming pared 6 bases from V and 1 base from J, leaving 18 bases between. This CDR3 has 16 residues. Germline V CDR1 and CDR2: MGHDK, SYGVNS. The CDR3 sequence: CASRERNSRRNTEAFF. The CDR3 region has the DNA TGTGCCAGCAGAGAAAGAAATTCAAGAAGGAACACTGAAGCTTTCTTT.

The sample holds one count of this clonotype. A much larger clone is a single base away; this may be a read error. The chain has TRBV3-1 and TRBJ2-7; D may be TRBD2 (5 bases). This CDR3 contains 16 residues. The germline V gene has CDR1 LGHDT and CDR2 YNNKEL (reference sequence). Here the CDR3 reads CASSPRSGTADYERYF. CDR3 DNA sequence: TGTGCCAGCAGCCCCCGGTCGGGCACGGCCGACTACGAGCGGTACTTC.

Many counts were recorded for this clonotype. This chain links TRBV4-2 with TRBJ2-1, with D perhaps matching TRBD2 (5 bases). Trimming shortened V by 3 bases and J by 4 bases, and 16 bases separated the two germline ends. The CDR3 is 16 amino acids. CDR1 is LGHNA and CDR2 is YNFKEQ in the germline V gene. The CDR3 bases are TGTGCCAGCAGCCAGTCTACTAGGTCGTCATACAATGAGCAGTTCTTC. Translation gives CASSQSTRSSYNEQFF.

Ten or more counts support this clonotype. V is TRBV19 and J is TRBJ1-5; D is unclear. The CDR3 length is 15 residues. V lost 6 bases to trimming and J lost 1 base, with 13 bases between them. Germline V gene sequence: CDR1 LNHDA, CDR2 SQIVND (reference sequence). CDR3 DNA: TGTGCCAGTAGGCCCTGGGCGGCGAGCAATCAGCCCCAGCATTTT. Translation gives CASRPWAASNQPQHF.

This clonotype has a count of ten or more. The chain is built from TRBV9 and TRBJ2-2; the match to TRBD1 covers 10 bases. V was clipped by 0 bases and J by 4 bases; unmatched bases: 0. Germline CDR1 and CDR2: SGDLS and YYNGEE. This CDR3 region has 15 residues. The CDR3 spells CASSVGTGGTGELFF. The CDR3 coding sequence is TGTGCCAGCAGCGTAGGGACAGGGGGCACCGGGGAGCTGTTTTTT.

Of note for this clonotype: A much bigger clone sits one base away, suggesting this may be a read error. No conserved phenylalanine or tryptophan ends this CDR3, so it is likely a read error. The chain carries TRBV5-1 and TRBJ2-3; D not certain. The CDR3 contains 11 residues. V lost 3 bases, J lost 5 bases, and 4 bases lay in between. Germline-derived CDR1 and CDR2 are SGHRS and YFSETQ. CDR3 residues: CASSSLDTQYV. Here the CDR3 DNA reads TGCGCCAGCAGCTCCCTAGATACGCAGTATGTT.

The V gene is TRBV4-1, the J gene TRBJ2-1; TRBD1 or TRBD2 may be the D gene (6 bases each). Germline CDR1 MGHRA, CDR2 YSYEKL. The CDR3 is 15 amino acids. V lost 1 base to trimming and J lost 9 bases, with 16 bases between them. The CDR3 DNA sequence: TGCGCCAGCAGCCAAGCAGGCTTCGGGGGCGGTGAGCAGTTCTTC. Translation gives CASSQAGFGGGEQFF.

On this clonotype itself: Germline and junction disagree at one end, which may indicate a read error. The V call is TRBV9, the J call TRBJ2-5; 7 positions match TRBD1. Germline CDR1 reads SGDLS; CDR2 reads YYNGEE. The CDR3 extends over 15 amino acids. This chain's CDR3 is CASSHRDRIQETLYF. CDR3 DNA: TGTGCCAGCAGCCACCGGGACAGAATCCAAGAGACCCTGTACTTC.

The rearrangement links TRBV6-5 to TRBJ1-6, with TRBD1 matching over 8 bases. J gave up 8 bases and V 3 bases, and 9 bases lay outside the gene matches. The germline V gene has CDR1 MNHEY and CDR2 SVGAGI. The CDR3 is 16 amino acids. Written as DNA, the CDR3 is TGTGCCAGCAGTTATTTCGAAATGGACAGGGATTCACCCCTCCACTTT. As protein: CASSYFEMDRDSPLHF.

The chain employs TRBV10-3 and TRBJ2-7; D possibly uses TRBD1 or TRBD2 (6 bases each). Germline V gene sequence: CDR1 ENHRY, CDR2 SYGVKD. V was trimmed by 0 bases and J by 3 bases, leaving 15 bases between them. The CDR3 totals 16 residues. CDR3 nucleotide sequence: TGTGCCATCAGTGAGTCAAGCACGGGGGCAGACTACGAGCAGTACTTC. It is translated as CAISESSTGADYEQYF.

This clonotype was seen only a few times. The rearrangement joins TRBV7-6 to TRBJ2-7; no clear D. The CDR3 runs 11 residues. The germline CDR1 and CDR2 sequences are SGHVS and FNYEAQ. Trimming cost V 8 bases and J 5 bases, with 10 bases left between them. The CDR3 DNA reads as TGTGCCAGCTCCGCTGGGGACGAGCAGTACTTC. It encodes CASSAGDEQYF.